The 29 T cell receptor beta chains reported below all come from one sample, sequenced in a study of shared clonotypes between healthy human individuals. Assay used: immunoSEQ multiplex PCR; TCRdb lists only in-frame clones, some missing. In the table there are about 120,000 clones, 55% to 70% of which are singletons. The specimen was memory CD8+ T cells sorted from blood. The subset was: CD45RO+ cells pooled with CCR7-negative TemRA cells. These receptors originate from a woman aged 25 to 39 in good health.

This clone was seen only a few times. The rearrangement links TRBV6-5 to TRBJ2-7; 9 nucleotides match TRBD1. The J segment lost 3 bases and the V segment lost 8 bases, leaving 8 bases of the junction unmatched. This CDR3 is 14 amino acids long. The V gene's germline CDR1 is MNHEY and CDR2 SVGAGI. CDR3 amino acids: CASRTGTGFYEQYF. The CDR3 DNA follows: TGTGCCAGCCGAACCGGGACAGGGTTCTACGAGCAGTACTTC.

Only a few counts were recorded for this clone. Other nucleotide sequences from this sample produce the same CDR3. J is TRBJ1-5 and V is TRBV6-5, with D possibly TRBD1 on 5 matching bases. The ends were cut back, 8 bases at V and 2 bases at J, with 10 bases in the middle. Looked up from germline, CDR1 is MNHEY and CDR2 is SVGAGI. This CDR3 has 13 residues. This chain's CDR3 is CASRGVGNQPQHF. The CDR3 DNA is TGTGCCAGCCGGGGGGTTGGCAATCAGCCCCAGCATTTT.

The rearrangement uses TRBV7-9 and TRBJ2-7; 9 bases are shared with TRBD1. The CDR3 loop spans 18 amino acids. V dropped 5 bases and J dropped 1; count of bases not matched to a gene: 15. From germline, CDR1 is SEHNR and CDR2 FQNEAQ (reference sequence). CDR3: CASSARTGAPGWSYEQYF. DNA for the CDR3: TGTGCCAGCAGCGCACGGACAGGGGCCCCTGGTTGGTCCTACGAGCAGTACTTC.

This rearrangement joins TRBV5-1 to TRBJ2-7; 7 bases are a match to TRBD1. The CDR3 has 13 residues. Germline V lookup: CDR1 SGHRS, CDR2 YFSETQ. The J segment lost 6 bases and the V segment lost 0 bases, leaving 3 bases of the junction unmatched. The CDR3 loop reads CASSLVGQFEQYF. CDR3 bases: TGCGCCAGCAGCTTGGTGGGACAGTTCGAGCAGTACTTC.

This clone was observed once. The chain combines TRBV5-1 with TRBJ1-2; D is uncertain. The CDR3 is 15 amino acids. Germline V CDR1 and CDR2: SGHRS, YFSETQ. Trimming stripped 0 bases from V and 1 base from J, with 10 bases between. The CDR3 sequence: CASSLADGDNYGYTF. The CDR3 DNA follows: TGCGCCAGCAGCTTGGCCGACGGGGATAACTATGGCTACACCTTC.

This chain links TRBV6-5 with TRBJ2-3; D is possibly TRBD2 (6 bases). The V gene lost 8 bases and the J gene lost 2 bases, with 14 bases spanning the gap. The length of the CDR3 is 14 residues. Germline V gives CDR1 MNHEY, CDR2 SVGAGI. For the CDR3, the DNA is TGTGCCAGCCGACGGGACTTCTCCACAGATACGCAGTATTTT. Encoded protein: CASRRDFSTDTQYF.

This chain joins TRBV28 and TRBJ2-7, with no clear D. Between the trimmed V and J ends, which lost 6 bases and 2 bases, there was a span of 23 bases. CDR1 and CDR2 from the germline V gene are MDHEN and SYDVKM. The CDR3 consists of 17 residues. The CDR3 DNA sequence: TGTGCCAGCAGCTTCGATTGGGTCAGCAAAAGGGCCTACGAGCAGTACTTC. This gives the protein CASSFDWVSKRAYEQYF. Full variable domain (rest looked up from reference TRBV28 and TRBJ2-7): DVKVTQSSRYLVKRTGEKVFLECVQDMDHENMFWYRQDPGLGLRLIYFSYDVKMKEKGDIPEGYSVSREKKERFSLILESASTNQTSMYLCASSFDWVSKRAYEQYFGPGTRLTVT.

The genes are TRBV28 and TRBJ2-7, with D possibly TRBD1 on 5 matching bases. The V end lost 8 bases, the J end lost 0 bases, and 29 bases lay between the germline ends. The CDR3 runs 19 residues. Germline lookup yields CDR1 MDHEN and CDR2 SYDVKM. The CDR3 protein is CASGLFSLNLQGNSYEQYF. As DNA, the CDR3 is TGTGCCAGCGGATTGTTCTCCCTGAACCTGCAGGGTAACTCCTACGAGCAGTACTTC.

This clone was found once. The chain carries TRBV6-4 and TRBJ2-1; 7 bases agree with TRBD2. Per the germline V gene, CDR1 is MRHNA and CDR2 is SNTAGT. The CDR3 has 15 amino acids. J gave up 8 bases and V 2 bases, and 9 bases lay outside the gene matches. The CDR3 reads CASSDRGGSGDEQFF. The CDR3 DNA follows: TGTGCCAGCAGTGACAGGGGCGGGAGTGGGGATGAGCAGTTCTTC.

This clone was observed many times. The chain employs TRBV19 and TRBJ1-3; 8 positions match TRBD1. This CDR3 contains 16 residues. Germline V gene data show CDR1 as LNHDA and CDR2 as SQIVND (reference sequence). The ends lost 5 bases at V and 2 bases at J; junction bases unmatched: 8. The chain's CDR3 is CASSLWTGITGNTIYF. The CDR3 coding sequence is TGTGCCAGTAGTCTATGGACAGGGATTACTGGAAACACCATATATTTT.

The sample holds a few counts of this clone. The rearrangement uses TRBV6-6 and TRBJ2-3; D remains unclear. CDR1 is MNHNY and CDR2 is SVGAGI in the germline V gene (reference sequence). The CDR3 covers 14 residues. V dropped 2 bases and J dropped 3 bases, with 9 bases sitting between them. This CDR3 is CASSYGRLTDTQYF. Here the CDR3 DNA reads TGTGCCAGCAGTTACGGACGGTTGACAGATACGCAGTATTTT.

The chain is built from TRBV5-8 and TRBJ1-5; D gene ambiguous. The germline V gene encodes CDR1 SGHTS and CDR2 YDEGEE. The CDR3 length is 17 residues. The V and J ends lost 4 bases and 0 bases respectively, with 17 bases between them. The CDR3 DNA is TGTGCCAGCAGCCACCCCGTGTCCGTAGATAGCAATCAGCCCCAGCATTTT. It specifies CASSHPVSVDSNQPQHF.

This chain links TRBV13 with TRBJ2-1, with D perhaps matching TRBD1 (6 bases). V shed 4 bases and J shed 6 bases, with 16 bases lying between them. The CDR3 is 15 residues long. Germline V gene data show CDR1 as PRHDT and CDR2 as FYEKMQ (reference sequence). The CDR3: CASSSGQSTRNEQFF. The CDR3 bases are TGTGCCAGCAGCTCCGGACAGTCAACGCGCAATGAGCAGTTCTTC.

A single count supports this clone. The CDR3, as DNA: TGTGCCGCCCGTGGGGGGAAAGGTACTGGGGCCAACGTCCTGACTTTC. This encodes CAARGGKGTGANVLTF. The chain links TRBV27 to TRBJ2-6; D perhaps matches TRBD2 (6 bases). Germline CDR1 and CDR2: MNHEY and SMNVEV (reference sequence). Trimming cost V 11 bases and J 2 bases, with 19 bases left between them. This CDR3 region has 16 residues.

This clone was counted a few times. V is TRBV29-1 and J is TRBJ1-5, with a weak D call TRBD1 (5 bases). V was shortened by 7 bases and J by 0 bases, with 19 bases between the two germline ends. Per the germline V gene, CDR1 is SQVTM and CDR2 is ANQGSEA. This CDR3 comprises 16 residues. For the CDR3, the DNA is TGCAGCGCCCTGGGACGGAGGAACTATAGCAATCAGCCCCAGCATTTT. Translating gives CSALGRRNYSNQPQHF.

The chain combines TRBV5-8 with TRBJ2-7; perhaps TRBD1 as D (6 bases). The CDR3 sequence is 13 residues long. Germline CDR1 and CDR2: SGHTS and YDEGEE. V was cut by 8 bases and J by 2 bases, with 14 bases left in between. This chain's CDR3 is CASTSGTPYEQYF. In DNA form, the CDR3 reads TGTGCCAGTACGTCCGGGACACCCTACGAGCAGTACTTC. The whole variable domain, remainder taken from reference TRBV5-8 and TRBJ2-7, is EAGVTQSPTHLIKTRGQQATLRCSPISGHTSVYWYQQALGLGLQFLLWYDEGEERNRGNFPPRFSGRQFPNYSSELNVNALELEDSALYLCASTSGTPYEQYFGPGTRLTVT.

This clone was detected once. The CDR3 region is CASKGLAGGGSYNEQFF. CDR3 coding DNA: TGTGCCAGCAAAGGACTAGCGGGAGGGGGGTCCTACAATGAGCAGTTCTTC. V and J are TRBV28 and TRBJ2-1; 15 nucleotides line up with TRBD2. The CDR3 extends over 17 amino acids. The V segment lost 7 bases and the J segment 1 base; nucleotides outside the gene matches: 5. The germline V gene encodes CDR1 MDHEN and CDR2 SYDVKM. The full variable domain, in which reference TRBV28 and TRBJ2-1 provide the parts outside the CDR3, is DVKVTQSSRYLVKRTGEKVFLECVQDMDHENMFWYRQDPGLGLRLIYFSYDVKMKEKGDIPEGYSVSREKKERFSLILESASTNQTSMYLCASKGLAGGGSYNEQFFGPGTRLTVL.

The gene calls are TRBV6-6 and TRBJ1-2, with 7 bases identical to TRBD1. The CDR3 runs to 15 residues. Looked up from germline, CDR1 is MNHNY and CDR2 is SVGAGI (reference sequence). Trimming cost V 6 bases and J 3 bases; bases outside gene matches: 10. The CDR3 is CASSEQGGGDYGYTF. The CDR3 bases are TGTGCCAGCAGCGAGCAGGGGGGCGGTGACTATGGCTACACCTTC.

The gene calls are TRBV5-6 and TRBJ1-2; D gene uncertain. CDR3 length: 13 residues. The germline CDR1 and CDR2 sequences are SGHDT and YYEEEE. The V end lost 1 base, the J end lost 2 bases, and 6 bases lay between the germline ends. CDR3 nucleotide sequence: TGTGCCAGCAGCTTGACGGAAAACTATGGCTACACCTTC. Its protein product is CASSLTENYGYTF.

The V gene is TRBV6-1, the J gene TRBJ2-1; 10 bases are a match to TRBD1. This CDR3 is built from 15 residues. In germline, CDR1 is MNHNS, CDR2 SASEGT. V lost 4 bases, J lost 4 bases, and 4 bases stayed unmatched. The CDR3 DNA is TGTGCCAGCAGTGGGGGGACAGGGGAGTACAATGAGCAGTTCTTC. Amino acids: CASSGGTGEYNEQFF.

The genes are TRBV29-1 and TRBJ2-2, with TRBD2 as a possible D gene (6 bases). Between the trimmed V and J ends, which lost 8 bases and 7 bases, there was a span of 17 bases. The germline CDR1 and CDR2 sequences are SQVTM and ANQGSEA. This CDR3 has 13 residues. CDR3 DNA: TGCAGCTGTACGGGACTTGCAGGCGGGGAGCTGTTTTTT. Protein: CSCTGLAGGELFF.

This rearrangement joins TRBV6-1 to TRBJ2-2, with D possibly matching TRBD2 (5 bases). From germline, CDR1 is MNHNS and CDR2 SASEGT. Between the trimmed V and J ends, which lost 6 bases and 3 bases, there was a span of 14 bases. The CDR3 loop spans 15 amino acids. CDR3 amino acids: CASRAPRVHTGELFF. In DNA, the CDR3 is TGTGCCAGCAGGGCCCCGAGGGTCCACACCGGGGAGCTGTTTTTT.

This clone has just one count. The chain is built from TRBV6-6 and TRBJ2-3; 10 bases fit TRBD1. The germline CDR1 and CDR2 sequences are MNHNY and SVGAGI (reference sequence). The CDR3 length is 16 residues. J lost 3 bases, V lost 5 bases, and 8 bases had no gene match. CDR3 region: CASSLDRGDLTDTQYF. DNA for the CDR3: TGTGCCAGCAGTCTGGACAGGGGGGATTTAACAGATACGCAGTATTTT.

The chain carries TRBV6-6 and TRBJ2-5; D is ambiguous. Trimming left V 6 bases short and J 4 bases short, with 15 bases between. Germline CDR1 is MNHNY and CDR2 is SVGAGI (reference sequence). This CDR3 is 14 amino acids long. This chain's CDR3 is CASRALYLPETQYF. CDR3 DNA sequence: TGTGCCAGCAGAGCCTTGTACCTTCCAGAGACCCAGTACTTC.

As regards this clone: A far larger clone is only one base removed, so a read error is likely. CDR3 bases: TGTGCCAGCAGTGACACTAGCGGGACCACAGATACGCAGTATTTT. This encodes CASSDTSGTTDTQYF. This sequence joins TRBV6-4 and TRBJ2-3; 10 bases agree with TRBD2. Germline CDR1 reads MRHNA; CDR2 reads SNTAGT. CDR3 length: 15 amino acids. The junction had 1 base not matched to a gene; V was cut back by 2 bases and J by 2 bases.

The chain combines TRBV19 with TRBJ1-3, with D maybe TRBD1 (6 bases). Germline lookup yields CDR1 LNHDA and CDR2 SQIVND (reference sequence). V was cut by 5 bases and J by 9 bases, with 26 bases left in between. This CDR3 is built from 17 residues. The chain's CDR3 is CASSVGNREALRITIYF. CDR3 nucleotides: TGTGCCAGTAGTGTTGGAAACAGGGAGGCCCTGAGAATCACCATATATTTT.

The genes are TRBV29-1 and TRBJ2-7; TRBD1 matches 9 bases. CDR1 and CDR2 (germline): SQVTM, ANQGSEA. The V and J ends lost 7 bases and 3 bases, in that order; junction bases with no gene match: 10. The CDR3 loop spans 14 amino acids. This CDR3 is CSGTGTGNSYEQYF. In DNA form, the CDR3 reads TGCAGCGGGACCGGGACAGGGAATAGCTACGAGCAGTACTTC.

The gene calls are TRBV6-4 and TRBJ2-1, with 8 bases fitting TRBD1. V dropped 3 bases and J dropped 6; count of bases not matched to a gene: 7. The CDR3 totals 15 residues. CDR1 is MRHNA and CDR2 is SNTAGT in the germline V gene. DNA of the CDR3: TGTGCCAGCAGTGAAGAAACAGGGGGTGCCAATGAGCAGTTCTTC. This translates into CASSEETGGANEQFF.

The chain uses TRBV6-5 and TRBJ2-6, with D possibly called TRBD1 or TRBD2 (5 bases each). V lost 2 bases and J 0 bases, leaving 5 bases between the germline ends. The germline gives CDR1 MNHEY, CDR2 SVGAGI. The length of the CDR3 is 15 residues. CDR3 bases: TGTGCCAGCAGTTACGGGACCTCTGGGGCCAACGTCCTGACTTTC. Its protein product is CASSYGTSGANVLTF.